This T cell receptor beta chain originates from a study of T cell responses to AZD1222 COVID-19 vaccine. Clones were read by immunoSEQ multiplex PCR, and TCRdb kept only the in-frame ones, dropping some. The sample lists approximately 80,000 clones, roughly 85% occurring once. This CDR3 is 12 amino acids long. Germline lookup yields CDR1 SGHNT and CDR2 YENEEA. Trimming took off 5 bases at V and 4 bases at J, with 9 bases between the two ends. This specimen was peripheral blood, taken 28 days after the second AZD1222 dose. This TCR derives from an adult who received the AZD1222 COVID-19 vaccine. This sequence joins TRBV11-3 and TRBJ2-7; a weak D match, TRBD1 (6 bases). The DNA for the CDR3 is TGTGCCAGCAGCCGGACAGATTACGAGCAGTACTTC. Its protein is CASSRTDYEQYF.